This T cell receptor (beta chain) was sequenced for a study of blood T cell repertoires in COVID-19. Study as a whole: Researchers got acute and convalescent COVID-19 samples from the United States, Italy and Spain. The analysed material was cDNA or gDNA that came from T cells, B-cell-depleted T cells, or PBMCs.

Trimming cost V 2 bases and J 0 bases, with 8 bases left between them. From germline, CDR1 is MNHEY and CDR2 SVGAGI. The CDR3 extends over 15 amino acids. Measured with immunoSEQ multiplex PCR; TCRdb has only the in-frame clones, and not every one. The table has about 200,000 clones, approximately 87% seen once. The source of this sequence is a woman aged 45-65 years with acute or convalescent COVID-19. The chain has TRBV6-5 and TRBJ1-3; D remains ambiguous. Sequences were obtained from peripheral blood. The CDR3 DNA sequence: TGTGCCAGCAGTTACCGGAGAGCCTCTGGAAACACCATATATTTT. This encodes CASSYRRASGNTIYF.